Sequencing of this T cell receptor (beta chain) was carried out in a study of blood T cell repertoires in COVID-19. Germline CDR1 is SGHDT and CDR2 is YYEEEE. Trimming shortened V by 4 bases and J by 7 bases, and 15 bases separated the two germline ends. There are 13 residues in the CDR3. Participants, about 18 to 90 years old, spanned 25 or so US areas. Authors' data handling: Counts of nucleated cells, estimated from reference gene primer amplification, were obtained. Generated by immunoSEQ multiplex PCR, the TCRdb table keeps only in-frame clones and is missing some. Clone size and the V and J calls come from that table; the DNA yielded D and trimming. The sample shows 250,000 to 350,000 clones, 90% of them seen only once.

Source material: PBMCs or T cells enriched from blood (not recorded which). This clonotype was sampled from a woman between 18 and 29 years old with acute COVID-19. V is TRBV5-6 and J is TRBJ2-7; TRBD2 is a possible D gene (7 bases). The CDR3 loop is CASSLGGLREQYF. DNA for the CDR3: TGTGCCAGCAGCCTCGGGGGGCTGAGGGAGCAGTACTTC.